This T cell receptor beta chain was sequenced during a study of cytomegalovirus exposure and HLA in healthy donors. Study-level background: The platform used for the approximately 120 validation repertoires matched that of the approximately 710 first-cohort repertoires, a later analysis reported. Study results and limitations: The study recorded over 150 TCR beta chains that were cytomegalovirus-associated. Most observed TCR sequences were rare, whereas some public TCRs were detected in many donors. Subsequent analysis revealed that first-cohort TCR clusters tended to co-occur in the roughly 120 validation repertoires.

The V end lost 2 bases, the J end lost 2 bases, and 9 bases lay between the germline ends. This CDR3 spans 15 amino acids. Germline values: CDR1 MNHEY, CDR2 SMNVEV (reference sequence). The protocol was immunoSEQ multiplex PCR, while the TCRdb copy is restricted to in-frame clones and leaves out a portion. The table has roughly 240,000 clones, around nine tenths seen once. A note on this clone: Its antigen is undetermined.

The sequence derives from a man aged 18 to 30 in good health and CMV-seronegative. Material: PBMCs. The rearrangement links TRBV27 to TRBJ2-2; D is perhaps TRBD1 (5 bases). The CDR3 loop is CASSLGATNTGELFF. DNA of the CDR3: TGTGCCAGCAGTTTAGGGGCCACTAACACCGGGGAGCTGTTTTTT.